The 7 T cell receptor beta chains below come from one sample, sequenced in a study of glioma-infiltrating T cells after dendritic cell vaccination. The time point was: after dendritic cell vaccination, including at tumor progression/relapse. Method: immunoSEQ multiplex PCR; TCRdb's copy keeps in-frame clones and lacks some. The data show over 75,000 clones, 70% to 90% seen once. This specimen was blood, taken after dendritic cell vaccination. Receptors were obtained from a human donor with glioblastoma.

The chain combines TRBV30 with TRBJ1-1, with D possibly TRBD1 on 6 matching bases. This CDR3 contains 14 residues. Germline loops: CDR1 GTSNPN, CDR2 SVGIG (reference sequence). V was pared by 3 bases and J by 4 bases, with 15 bases between. CDR3: CAWRGGAGPTEAFF. The CDR3 nucleotides read TGTGCCTGGAGGGGGGGGGCCGGGCCCACTGAAGCTTTCTTT.

The gene calls are TRBV28 and TRBJ2-1; TRBD2 aligns across 9 bases. Germline V gene lookup returns CDR1 MDHEN and CDR2 SYDVKM. The V and J ends lost 6 bases and 1 base, in that order; junction bases with no gene match: 7. The CDR3 has 16 residues. CDR3 region: CASRSRAGGSYNEQFF. In DNA, the CDR3 is TGTGCCAGCAGGAGTAGAGCGGGGGGTTCCTACAATGAGCAGTTCTTC.

The J gene is TRBJ1-5, the V gene TRBV4-1; 7 bases are shared with TRBD1. V was pared by 0 bases and J by 9 bases, with 8 bases of the junction left unmatched. The germline V gene encodes CDR1 MGHRA and CDR2 YSYEKL. The CDR3 loop spans 15 amino acids. CDR3 region: CASSQEGGQERPQHF. In nucleotides, the CDR3 is TGCGCCAGCAGCCAAGAAGGAGGACAGGAACGGCCCCAGCATTTT.

This clone was seen just once. The chain carries TRBV29-1 and TRBJ2-3, with TRBD1 identical over 10 bases. With V trimmed by 7 bases and J by 3 bases, 10 bases remained unmatched. The CDR3 is 15 amino acids. Germline-derived CDR1 and CDR2 are SQVTM and ANQGSEA. CDR3 in DNA: TGCAGCGCAATAGACCGGGACAGGGGAACAGATACGCAGTATTTT. Translation gives CSAIDRDRGTDTQYF.

J is TRBJ1-2 and V is TRBV5-6; TRBD1 aligns across 10 bases. Germline trimming cut 1 base from V and 4 bases from J; bases unmatched to any gene: 7. From germline, CDR1 is SGHDT and CDR2 YYEEEE. This CDR3 spans 16 amino acids. CDR3 sequence reads: CASSLWGTGESYGYTF. In DNA, the CDR3 is TGTGCCAGCAGCTTGTGGGGGACAGGGGAGAGCTATGGCTACACCTTC. The entire variable domain, with the rest obtained from reference TRBV5-6 and TRBJ1-2, is as follows: DAGVTQSPTHLIKTRGQQVTLRCSPKSGHDTVSWYQQALGQGPQFIFQYYEEEERQRGNFPDRFSGHQFPNYSSELNVNALLLGDSALYLCASSLWGTGESYGYTFGSGTRLTVV.

The chain recombines TRBV19 with TRBJ2-3; 9 nucleotides match TRBD2. The CDR3 extends over 15 amino acids. Germline V gives CDR1 LNHDA, CDR2 SQIVND (reference sequence). Trimming removed 1 base from V and 4 bases from J; junction bases left unmatched: 3. CDR3 nucleotide sequence: TGTGCCAGTAGTATAGGTGCGGGAGGGCCAGATACGCAGTATTTT. It codes for CASSIGAGGPDTQYF. The full variable domain, rest sourced from reference TRBV19 and TRBJ2-3, is DGGITQSPKYLFRKEGQNVTLSCEQNLNHDAMYWYRQDPGQGLRLIYYSQIVNDFQKGDIAEGYSVSREKKESFPLTVTSAQKNPTAFYLCASSIGAGGPDTQYFGPGTRLTVL.

The gene calls are TRBV6-5 and TRBJ1-2, with D tentatively TRBD1 (6 bases). The CDR3 runs 13 residues. Between the trimmed V and J ends, which lost 4 bases and 5 bases, there was a span of 11 bases. Germline V gene sequence: CDR1 MNHEY, CDR2 SVGAGI. The CDR3, as DNA: TGTGCCAGCAGTTTTTCAACAGGGTATGGCTACACCTTC. Translated: CASSFSTGYGYTF.